These T cell receptor beta chains were read from a single sample in a study of blood T cells in healthy people across ages. TCRdb itself ran the 5' RACE reads through MiXCR, one entry per CDR3 protein. Seen here are about 640,000 distinct CDR3 sequences, under 65% observed once, and the top ten hold roughly 34%. The specimen was blood. These TCRs come from a man aged 60-69 years in good health. Both conserved end residues are part of each CDR3.

J gene | CDR3 length | V gene | CDR3 protein
TRBJ2-3 | 12 | TRBV28 | CASTGVSDTQYF
TRBJ2-5 | 15 | TRBV5-5 | CASSPRPQGRETQYF
TRBJ2-5 | 16 | TRBV12-3/TRBV12-4 | CASTSTSDLTGETQYF
TRBJ2-5 | 13 | TRBV2 | CASSIRAQETQYF
TRBJ1-1 | 11 | TRBV28 | CASSSLTEAFF
TRBJ1-1 | 14 | TRBV18 | CASSPQTRDTEAFF
TRBJ1-2 | 15 | TRBV5-6 | CASSWGTEPNYGYTF
TRBJ1-1 | 13 | TRBV29-1 | CSASKGGNTEAFF
TRBJ2-2 | 14 | TRBV25-1 | CASRLAGGAGELFF
TRBJ2-5 | 14 | TRBV2 | CASSRERGGETQYF
TRBJ2-1 | 17 | TRBV3-1 | CASSQDYGTSFGNEQFF